The clone carrying this T cell receptor beta chain is medium-sized. This sample stems from a study of control samples from healthy donors and cancer patients. Produced via immunoSEQ multiplex PCR; TCRdb's table is partial and in-frame only. In the table there are 150,000 to 180,000 clones, 93% of which are singletons. V dropped 4 bases and J dropped 3 bases, with 13 bases sitting between them. Per the germline V gene, CDR1 is WSHSY and CDR2 is SAAADI. CDR3 length equals 14 residues. This clonotype originated in a middle-aged man in good health. The material sequenced was blood. This rearrangement joins TRBV10-2 to TRBJ2-7; D is perhaps TRBD1 (6 bases). The CDR3 coding sequence is TGCGCCAGCAGTGCCCCGACAGGATACTACGAGCAGTACTTC. This sequence encodes CASSAPTGYYEQYF.